These T cell receptor beta chains were read from a single sample in a study of T cell responses to AZD1222 COVID-19 vaccine. Generated by immunoSEQ multiplex PCR, the TCRdb table keeps only in-frame clones and is missing some. This table has 90,000 to 110,000 clones, roughly 89% appearing once. Source: peripheral blood, taken 28 days after the second AZD1222 dose. Source of these receptors: an adult who received the AZD1222 COVID-19 vaccine. Both conserved end residues are part of each CDR3. The D gene is left open where the match is weak. A clone size is listed for some rows: how often the clone was seen (once, few, many), or a class if it is expanded.

V	D	J	length	size	DNA	CDR3
TRBV7-9	TRBD2	TRBJ2-1	13	.	TGTGCCAGCAACCTAGCGGGAGACAATGAGCAGTTCTTC	CASNLAGDNEQFF
TRBV28	.	TRBJ1-2	13	.	TGTGCCAGCAGTTTGGCGGTTAACTATGGCTACACCTTC	CASSLAVNYGYTF
TRBV19	.	TRBJ2-7	14	.	TGTGCCAGTAGTATAGGCCGGGAGAACTACGAGCAGTACTTC	CASSIGRENYEQYF
TRBV3-1/TRBV3-2	TRBD1	TRBJ1-4	12	.	TGTGCCAGCAGCCATGGGGACAGGGAACTGTTTTTT	CASSHGDRELFF
TRBV6-5	.	TRBJ2-3	14	.	TGTGCCAGTGGGCCTGAGGATCTAACAGATACGCAGTATTTT	CASGPEDLTDTQYF
TRBV19	.	TRBJ2-1	13	.	TGTGCCAGTAGTGAACAGGGTTCCAATGAGCAGTTCTTC	CASSEQGSNEQFF
TRBV6-2/TRBV6-3	TRBD2	TRBJ2-7	15	.	TGTGCCAGCAGTTCCCCTAGCGGGAAACTCTACGAGCAGTACTTC	CASSSPSGKLYEQYF
TRBV19	.	TRBJ2-1	13	.	TGTGCCAGTAGTATAGGGACCAATAATGAGCAGTTCTTC	CASSIGTNNEQFF
TRBV12-3/TRBV12-4	.	TRBJ2-7	11	once	TGTGCCAGCAGGGGACACTACGAGCAGTACTTC	CASRGHYEQYF
TRBV6-5	.	TRBJ1-1	13	once	TGTGCCAGCAGTCCGACGGAGAACACTGAAGCTTTCTTT	CASSPTENTEAFF
TRBV29-1	TRBD1	TRBJ1-2	14	.	TGCAGCGATGCGGACAGGGATATTAACTATGGCTACACCTTC	CSDADRDINYGYTF
TRBV30	.	TRBJ1-1	14	once	TGTGCCTCTCTCGGGTCGCAGACGAACACTGAAGCTTTCTTT	CASLGSQTNTEAFF
TRBV6-5	TRBD1	TRBJ1-4	13	few	TGTGCCAGTATGACAGGGGGACATGAAAAACTGTTTTTT	CASMTGGHEKLFF
TRBV11-2	.	TRBJ2-1	16	.	TGTGCCAGCAGCCCATACCGGTCTCGTGGTCGCAATGAGCAGTTCTTC	CASSPYRSRGRNEQFF
TRBV7-6	TRBD1	TRBJ1-5	16	.	TGTGCCAGCAGCCCGGCCGGGACAGACGCTTTCTCGCCCCAGCATTTT	CASSPAGTDAFSPQHF
TRBV2	.	TRBJ1-3	13	.	TGTGCCAGCAGAACAGGTTCTGGAAACACCATATATTTT	CASRTGSGNTIYF
TRBV6-1	.	TRBJ2-7	11	.	TGTGCCAGCAGTGAAGGCTACGAGCAGTACTTC	CASSEGYEQYF
TRBV7-6	TRBD1	TRBJ1-2	14	.	TGTGCCAGCAGCCGGGACAGGGGTTTGGATGGCTACACCTTC	CASSRDRGLDGYTF
TRBV6-5	.	TRBJ1-5	14	.	TGTGCCAGCAAACAGGACCTCGGGAATCAGCCCCAGCATTTT	CASKQDLGNQPQHF
TRBV28	TRBD1	TRBJ2-7	15	once	TGTGCCAGCAGCCACCTCGGGACAGGGGTGTACGAGCAGTACTTC	CASSHLGTGVYEQYF
TRBV6-5	.	TRBJ1-1	15	.	TGTGCCAGCAGTTACTCGGGGCTGGGTCGCTCTGAAGCTTTCTTT	CASSYSGLGRSEAFF
TRBV5-3	.	TRBJ2-1	13	.	TGTGCCAGAAGCGGATCCCGTCAGAATGAGCAGTTCTTC	CARSGSRQNEQFF
TRBV28	TRBD2	TRBJ2-7	14	few	TGTGCCAGCATTCCGAGCGGGAGGTCCTACGAGCAGTACTTC	CASIPSGRSYEQYF
TRBV30	TRBD1	TRBJ2-2	13	.	TGTGCCTGGAGTTCTCAGGGGGTCGGGGAGCTGTTTTTT	CAWSSQGVGELFF
TRBV6-2/TRBV6-3	.	TRBJ1-2	15	.	TGTGCCAGCAGTTACATCATCACCACGGACTATGGCTACACCTTC	CASSYIITTDYGYTF
TRBV29-1	TRBD2	TRBJ2-7	14	.	TGCAGCGTCATTAGCGGGGGCAGCTCCTACGAGCAGTACTTC	CSVISGGSSYEQYF
TRBV27	.	TRBJ2-1	13	.	TGTGCCAGCAGTCCAACACCCAGGGGTGAGCAGTTCTTC	CASSPTPRGEQFF
TRBV7-6	TRBD1	TRBJ2-7	15	.	TGTGCCAGCAGCCTCGGTGGGACAGGGCTCTACGAGCAGTACTTC	CASSLGGTGLYEQYF
TRBV28	.	TRBJ2-7	15	.	TGTGCCAGCAGTTCACCCGGGACCGGATCCTACGAGCAGTACTTC	CASSSPGTGSYEQYF
TRBV19	.	TRBJ2-7	15	.	TGTGCCAGTAACCCTGGGAGGACCTCTTCCTACGAGCAGTACTTC	CASNPGRTSSYEQYF
TRBV5-5	TRBD2	TRBJ2-7	14	.	TGTGCCAGCAGCCCGACTAGCGGGATGCACGAGCAGTACTTC	CASSPTSGMHEQYF
TRBV19	TRBD2	TRBJ2-4	18	.	TGTGCCAGTAGTATTTCGGGAGGGCCTGATTCGACCAAAAACATTCAGTACTTC	CASSISGGPDSTKNIQYF
TRBV30	.	TRBJ1-5	12	.	TGTGCCTGGAGTGTACAGGGTCAGCCCCAGCATTTT	CAWSVQGQPQHF
TRBV6-4	.	TRBJ2-1	15	.	TGTGCCAGCAGTGAGACCTTTAGCGGAGGTAATGAGCAGTTCTTC	CASSETFSGGNEQFF
TRBV7-2	TRBD2	TRBJ2-5	16	.	TGTGCCAGCAGCTCTTATCCGACTAGCGGCCAAGAGACCCAGTACTTC	CASSSYPTSGQETQYF
TRBV5-6	.	TRBJ1-1	15	.	TGTGCCAGCAGCTTGGGGGCCTTGAGTGCGGGTGAAGCTTTCTTT	CASSLGALSAGEAFF
TRBV7-3	TRBD2	TRBJ2-1	15	.	TGTGCCAGCAGCCAAACTAGCGGGAGAATCGATGAGCAGTTCTTC	CASSQTSGRIDEQFF
TRBV5-1	TRBD2	TRBJ2-1	15	.	TGCGCCAGCCAGAGGGCTAGCGGGAGGGAAAATGAGCAGTTCTTC	CASQRASGRENEQFF
TRBV28	.	TRBJ1-5	14	few	TGTGCCATCGCCGATTCTCGTGTCAATCAGCCCCAGCATTTT	CAIADSRVNQPQHF
TRBV6-5	.	TRBJ2-3	14	.	TGTGCCAGCAGGCCCAGGGCGGGAACAGATACGCAGTATTTT	CASRPRAGTDTQYF
TRBV3-1/TRBV3-2	TRBD2	TRBJ2-3	15	.	TGTGCCAGCAGCCAAGCGGGAGGAAGGACAGATACGCAGTATTTT	CASSQAGGRTDTQYF
TRBV28	.	TRBJ1-4	14	.	TGTGCCAGCAGTAAAGGACAGTTACCACTTCAACTGTTTTTT	CASSKGQLPLQLFF
TRBV19	TRBD2	TRBJ2-1	14	.	TGTGCCAGTAGTAGGACTAGCGGGGCGGCTGAGCAGTTCTTC	CASSRTSGAAEQFF
TRBV3-1/TRBV3-2	TRBD2	TRBJ2-7	18	.	TGTGCCAGCAGCCAAGATCTCTCCGCGTCTAGCGGGAGGCGGGAGCAGTACTTC	CASSQDLSASSGRREQYF
TRBV19	.	TRBJ1-5	16	.	TGTGCCAGTAGTATAGGTGACGGACGCAACAATCAGCCCCAGCATTTT	CASSIGDGRNNQPQHF
TRBV18	TRBD1	TRBJ1-3	16	.	TGTGCCAGCTCACTCCGGCGGGGGACAGAGGGAAACACCATATATTTT	CASSLRRGTEGNTIYF
TRBV3-1/TRBV3-2	.	TRBJ1-5	14	.	TGTGCCAGCAGCCGGGGAGATAGCAATCAGCCCCAGCATTTT	CASSRGDSNQPQHF
TRBV28	.	TRBJ1-4	13	.	TGTGCCACCCGTGGATCAACTAATGAAAAACTGTTTTTT	CATRGSTNEKLFF
TRBV29-1	TRBD2	TRBJ2-5	15	.	TGCAGCGTGGGAGTCACTAGCGGGACACGAGAGACCCAGTACTTC	CSVGVTSGTRETQYF
TRBV7-8	TRBD1	TRBJ1-5	17	.	TGTGCCAGCAGCTTATCAGGGGGCGGGTTTGGCAATCAGCCCCAGCATTTT	CASSLSGGGFGNQPQHF
TRBV18	TRBD2	TRBJ2-1	16	.	TGTGCCAGCTCACCTCCTAGCGGGGGTCCCTACAATGAGCAGTTCTTC	CASSPPSGGPYNEQFF
TRBV4-1	.	TRBJ1-2	13	.	TGCGCCAGCAGCTACAGGGACAACTATGGCTACACCTTC	CASSYRDNYGYTF
TRBV5-1	.	TRBJ2-7	17	.	TGCGCCAGCAGCTTGAGCGGAGTCGACGGGGAATCCTACGAGCAGTACTTC	CASSLSGVDGESYEQYF
TRBV7-2	.	TRBJ2-7	13	.	TGTGCCAGCAGCTTCGACCGTGCCAACGAGCAGTACTTC	CASSFDRANEQYF
TRBV9	.	TRBJ2-5	13	.	TGTGCCAGCAGCGCCCACCCTCAAGAGACCCAGTACTTC	CASSAHPQETQYF